The source of this T cell receptor (beta chain) is a study of technical replicates of blood from several donors. Assay used: immunoSEQ multiplex PCR; TCRdb lists only in-frame clones, some missing. Of 55,000 to 75,000 clones in the sample, roughly 90% were seen once. This CDR3 contains 14 residues. Germline CDR1 is MNHNS and CDR2 is SASEGT. V was pared by 3 bases and J by 7 bases, with 13 bases between. This clonotype originated in a human donor in good health. The sequenced sample was T cells isolated from PBMCs. V gene TRBV6-1 combines with J gene TRBJ1-5, with D perhaps matching TRBD1 (5 bases). The CDR3 bases are TGTGCCAGCAGTGAGTTATGGGGGGAACAGCCCCAGCATTTT. This sequence encodes CASSELWGEQPQHF.